The entry below gives a single T cell receptor (beta chain) sequence along with its context. The antigen is undetermined. The entry originates in a study of PD-1 blockade in mismatch repair-deficient tumors. For the study at large: All were previously treated, progressing patients with approximately 11 mismatch repair-deficient cancer types. Study-wide results and limits: Tumor-resident clones, often absent from pretreatment blood, expanded after pembrolizumab and then contracted.

TCRdb keeps only in-frame clones here, not all; method: immunoSEQ multiplex PCR. The sample has 130,000 or so clones; roughly nine tenths are singletons. This receptor was identified in an adult with mismatch repair-deficient cancer. Sample: peripheral blood, taken 44 weeks after starting pembrolizumab.

CDR3: CASSEDRVADTQYF. The CDR3 DNA sequence: TGTGCCAGCAGCGAGGACAGGGTCGCAGATACGCAGTATTTT. The V and J genes are TRBV5-4 and TRBJ2-3; 8 bases align to TRBD1. The J segment lost 4 bases and the V segment lost 4 bases, leaving 5 bases of the junction unmatched. CDR1 and CDR2 (germline): SGHNT, YYREEE (reference sequence). CDR3 length: 14 amino acids. The full variable domain, completed using reference TRBV5-4 and TRBJ2-3, is ETGVTQSPTHLIKTRGQQVTLRCSSQSGHNTVSWYQQALGQGPQFIFQYYREEENGRGNFPPRFSGLQFPNYSSELNVNALELDDSALYLCASSEDRVADTQYFGPGTRLTVL.